This T cell receptor beta chain stems from a study of post-analysis software for immune sequencing data. Study context: Both relapsing-remitting and secondary progressive multiple sclerosis featured among the disease courses, as did progressive-relapsing multiple sclerosis. The study, taken as a whole, reports: When patients were compared with controls, four to six TRBV segments were more frequent, TRBV5-6, TRBV5-1 and TRBV20-1 among them. Significantly lower normalized Chao1 diversity was found in patients with multiple sclerosis relative to controls. Strong co-clustering by F measure linked samples that shared a preparation batch.

V dropped 1 base and J dropped 2 bases, with 8 bases sitting between them. This CDR3 is 14 amino acids long. Germline V CDR1 and CDR2: LGHNA, YSLEER. This clonotype occurred many times. What it recognizes is unknown. Researchers reported that TCR beta cDNA libraries carried unique molecular identifiers. Starting from approximately 1 to 10 million T cells, the study yielded hundreds of thousands of cDNA molecules. TCRdb redid the calling of the PCR reads with MiXCR, one entry per CDR3 protein. The data hold hundreds of thousands of distinct CDR3 sequences, with 25% to 30% observed a single time. The sequencing sample was made of blood. The chain links TRBV4-3 to TRBJ2-5, with D unresolved. This clonotype was sampled from a girl under 18 with multiple sclerosis. The CDR3: CASSQGTDQETQYF. DNA of the CDR3: TGCGCCAGCAGCCAAGGCACAGATCAAGAGACCCAGTACTTC.